This TCR beta chain emerged from a study of T-cell reconstitution after alpha-beta-depleted transplantation in children. This clonotype has a handful of counts. TCRbeta library construction was performed incorporating unique molecular identifiers. TCRdb passed the PCR reads through MiXCR, listing each CDR3 protein once. This sample has about 610,000 distinct CDR3 sequences, with 8% to 11% found just once. The sequence came from a human donor who donated a stem cell graft to a child with acute myeloid leukemia. This material consisted of PBMCs from the stem cell graft donor, taken from the stem cell graft.

The CDR3 protein is CASSLTLSTGELFF. DNA of the CDR3: TGCGCCAGCAGCTTGACCCTAAGCACCGGGGAGCTGTTTTTT. V gene TRBV5-1 combines with J gene TRBJ2-2; unclear D gene. Trimming removed 1 base at V and 4 bases at J, with 8 bases between. Germline values: CDR1 SGHRS, CDR2 YFSETQ. The CDR3 sequence is 14 residues long.